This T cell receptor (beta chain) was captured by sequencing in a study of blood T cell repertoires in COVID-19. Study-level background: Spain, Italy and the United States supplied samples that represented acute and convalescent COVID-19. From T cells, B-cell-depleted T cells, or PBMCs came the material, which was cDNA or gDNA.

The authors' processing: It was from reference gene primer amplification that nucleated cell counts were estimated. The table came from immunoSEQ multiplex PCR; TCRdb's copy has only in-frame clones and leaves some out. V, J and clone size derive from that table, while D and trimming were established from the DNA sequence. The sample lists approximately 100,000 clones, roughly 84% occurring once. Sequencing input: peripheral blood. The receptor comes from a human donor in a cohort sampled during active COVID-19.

Written as DNA, the CDR3 is TGCAGCGTGTCGGCCGGGACTGCGAACACCGGGGAGCTGTTTTTT. This codes for CSVSAGTANTGELFF. The chain is built from TRBV29-1 and TRBJ2-2; tentative D call: TRBD2 (6 bases). The length of the CDR3 is 15 residues. Trimming left V 6 bases short and J 0 bases short, with 14 bases between. Looked up from germline, CDR1 is SQVTM and CDR2 is ANQGSEA.